Each of the 21 T cell receptor beta chains below was sequenced from the same sample in a study of OX40 agonist ivuxolimab in advanced cancers. Preparation of the library involved the immunoSEQ multiplex PCR assay. Imported from immuneACCESS, the table was reduced by TCRdb to in-frame sequences with V and J called. These copies leave out some clones; in studies compared against another copy, an unresolved V gene accounts for under half, and the cause of the remainder is not known. The sample data list around 60,000 clones, and 79% of these were observed just once. Roughly 1.2% of the sample lies in the top ten. The material was CD4+ or CD8+ T cells sorted from blood, obtained in a trial of the OX40 agonist ivuxolimab. Receptors were obtained from an adult with an advanced solid tumor such as melanoma, head and neck, liver or kidney cancer.

The chain couples TRBV2 to TRBJ1-5, with unresolved D. The CDR3 runs to 15 residues. Trimming left V 2 bases short and J 2 bases short, with 10 bases between. CDR1 and CDR2 from the germline V gene are SNHLY and FYNNEI. CDR3 DNA sequence: TGTGCCAGCAGTGAACAGGACTTGGGCAATCAGCCCCAGCATTTT. Amino acid sequence: CASSEQDLGNQPQHF.

This chain connects TRBV18 to TRBJ2-1; D is perhaps TRBD1 or TRBD2 (5 bases each). The CDR3 is 18 amino acids. Between the trimmed V and J ends, which lost 2 bases and 3 bases, there was a span of 20 bases. CDR1 and CDR2 (germline): KGHSH, LQKENI. The CDR3, as DNA: TGTGCCAGCTCACCATCTGGGTGGGGGAATCTAGGCTACAATGAGCAGTTCTTC. Amino acids: CASSPSGWGNLGYNEQFF.

V is TRBV7-2 and J is TRBJ1-2, with TRBD1 as a possible D gene (5 bases). Between the trimmed V and J ends, which lost 5 bases and 0 bases, there was a span of 10 bases. This CDR3 spans 14 amino acids. Germline V gene sequence: CDR1 SGHTA, CDR2 FQGNSA. The CDR3 region is CASSPDRTNYGYTF. Written as DNA, the CDR3 is TGTGCCAGCAGCCCAGACAGAACTAACTATGGCTACACCTTC.

The chain employs TRBV30 and TRBJ2-1; D possibly corresponds to TRBD1 (6 bases). Looked up from germline, CDR1 is GTSNPN and CDR2 is SVGIG (reference sequence). The CDR3 is made up of 16 amino acids. Trimming took off 0 bases at V and 8 bases at J, with 20 bases between the two ends. CDR3 loop: CAWSVLTGTKFYEQFF. CDR3 in DNA: TGTGCCTGGAGTGTACTGACAGGTACTAAGTTCTATGAGCAGTTCTTC.

This chain connects TRBV19 to TRBJ2-4; tentative D call: TRBD2 (5 bases). The CDR3 extends over 13 amino acids. CDR1 and CDR2 from the germline V gene are LNHDA and SQIVND (reference sequence). The V and J ends lost 0 bases and 8 bases respectively, with 8 bases between them. CDR3 sequence (DNA): TGTGCCAGTAGTATAGATCGGGGAGACATTCAGTACTTC. This translates into CASSIDRGDIQYF.

This chain links TRBV6-6 with TRBJ1-5; D call uncertain. Trimming removed 6 bases at V and 1 base at J, with 4 bases between. Per the germline V gene, CDR1 is MNHNY and CDR2 is SVGAGI (reference sequence). This CDR3 is 12 amino acids long. CDR3 amino acids: CASSGSNQPQHF. The CDR3 coding sequence is TGTGCCAGCAGCGGAAGCAATCAGCCCCAGCATTTT.

This chain connects TRBV19 to TRBJ2-5; maybe TRBD1 (6 bases). V shed 5 bases and J shed 0 bases, with 13 bases lying between them. Germline values: CDR1 LNHDA, CDR2 SQIVND (reference sequence). The CDR3 loop spans 15 amino acids. The CDR3 region is CASSPFRTDQETQYF. CDR3 DNA: TGTGCCAGTAGTCCCTTCCGGACAGACCAAGAGACCCAGTACTTC.

V and J are TRBV11-2 and TRBJ2-1, with TRBD2 matching 12 bases. From germline, CDR1 is SGHAT and CDR2 FQNNGV. Losses at the gene ends were 6 bases for V and 11 bases for J; bases not matched to a gene: 2. CDR3 length equals 12 residues. This CDR3 is CASRLAGGQQFF. CDR3 sequence (DNA): TGTGCCAGCAGACTAGCGGGGGGTCAGCAGTTCTTC.

This clone appeared a few times. The chain combines TRBV5-1 with TRBJ2-2, with TRBD2 identical over 7 bases. The CDR3 spans 15 residues. V lost 0 bases, J lost 5 bases, and 4 bases stayed unmatched. Germline V gives CDR1 SGHRS, CDR2 YFSETQ. The CDR3 is CASSLVAGETGELFF. The CDR3 DNA sequence: TGCGCCAGCAGCTTGGTTGCGGGAGAAACCGGGGAGCTGTTTTTT. Supplemented by reference TRBV5-1 and TRBJ2-2, the full variable domain reads KAGVTQTPRYLIKTRGQQVTLSCSPISGHRSVSWYQQTPGQGLQFLFEYFSETQRNKGNFPGRFSGRQFSNSRSEMNVSTLELGDSALYLCASSLVAGETGELFFGEGSRLTVL.

The CDR3, as DNA: TGTGCCAGTAGTCCCCAGGCAGGCGATTCCTACGAGCAGTACTTC. Amino acids: CASSPQAGDSYEQYF. The chain couples TRBV19 to TRBJ2-7; D remains unclear. The CDR3 spans 15 residues. Trimming shortened V by 5 bases and J by 1 base, and 15 bases separated the two germline ends. Germline CDR1 reads LNHDA; CDR2 reads SQIVND (reference sequence).

V is TRBV7-6 and J is TRBJ2-1; perhaps TRBD1 as D (6 bases). CDR3 length: 17 residues. Germline values: CDR1 SGHVS, CDR2 FNYEAQ. V lost 1 base to trimming and J lost 0 bases, with 13 bases between them. CDR3 region: CASSLGQGYSSYNEQFF. The CDR3 nucleotides are TGTGCCAGCAGCTTAGGCCAGGGGTATAGCTCCTACAATGAGCAGTTCTTC.

This clone has only one observation. One junction end disagrees with the germline gene, perhaps due to a read error. The rearrangement uses TRBV5-8 and TRBJ2-7; TRBD1 matches at 7 bases. Per germline, CDR1 SGHTS and CDR2 YDEGEE. The CDR3 is 11 residues long. Here the CDR3 reads CASSFGGQTNF. Here the CDR3 DNA reads TGTGCCAGCAGCTTTGGGGGACAGACAAACTTC.

This clone showed up just once. The chain carries TRBV7-6 and TRBJ2-5, with 8 bases that match TRBD2. The V and J ends lost 5 bases and 1 base, in that order; junction bases with no gene match: 6. This CDR3 comprises 15 residues. In germline, CDR1 is SGHVS, CDR2 FNYEAQ. The CDR3 DNA follows: TGTGCCAGCAGCCGGGAGGGCCTTGGCCAAGAGACCCAGTACTTC. Amino acids: CASSREGLGQETQYF.

J is TRBJ2-1 and V is TRBV21-1; the table's TRBD2 call for D was not verified on the DNA. TRBV21-1 is tagged as a pseudogene. The CDR3 spans 18 residues. CDR3 bases: TGTGCCAGCAGCAAAGGTAGACTAGCGGGGGGGCGGATGAATGAGCAGTTCTTC. Translating it yields CASSKGRLAGGRMNEQFF.

The chain links TRBV5-1 to TRBJ2-1, with 10 bases aligning to TRBD1. The CDR3 totals 15 residues. After removal of 4 bases from V and 6 bases from J, the junction contained 7 bases not matched to a gene. From germline, CDR1 is SGHRS and CDR2 YFSETQ. The CDR3 sequence: CASSPRTGGSNEQFF. In nucleotides, the CDR3 is TGCGCCAGCAGCCCCCGGACAGGGGGGTCCAATGAGCAGTTCTTC.

J is TRBJ1-4 and V is TRBV7-8; 7 bases fit TRBD1. From germline, CDR1 is SGHVS and CDR2 FQNEAQ. The length of the CDR3 is 15 residues. V lost 5 bases and J lost 2; bases outside the gene matches: 5. This chain's CDR3 is CASSPTGVTNEKLFF. The CDR3 DNA reads as TGTGCCAGCAGCCCCACAGGGGTGACTAATGAAAAACTGTTTTTT.

The V and J genes are TRBV6-6 and TRBJ1-1; the match to TRBD1 covers 7 bases. This CDR3 spans 15 amino acids. Germline CDR1 is MNHNY and CDR2 is SVGAGI (reference sequence). Trimming removed 5 bases from V and 0 bases from J; junction bases left unmatched: 6. CDR3 nucleotides: TGTGCCAGCAGTCCGATGGGACAGATGAACACTGAAGCTTTCTTT. Its protein is CASSPMGQMNTEAFF.

The chain is built from TRBV2 and TRBJ2-1, with 10 bases identical to TRBD2. The germline CDR1 and CDR2 sequences are SNHLY and FYNNEI. The junction had 14 bases not matched to a gene; V was cut back by 6 bases and J by 9 bases. The CDR3 is made up of 16 amino acids. Here the CDR3 reads CASSLHLAGEQGEQFF. CDR3 nucleotides: TGTGCCAGCAGCCTACACCTAGCGGGGGAACAGGGTGAGCAGTTCTTC.

V and J are TRBV5-1 and TRBJ2-1, with D maybe TRBD2 (5 bases). The V end was cut by 3 bases, the J end by 9 bases, with 16 bases between. CDR3 length: 14 amino acids. The germline CDR1 and CDR2 sequences are SGHRS and YFSETQ. The DNA for the CDR3 is TGCGCCAGCAGCTCGGGAACTCGGCGGGTTGAGCAGTTCTTC. It specifies CASSSGTRRVEQFF. The complete variable domain, with remaining parts taken from reference TRBV5-1 and TRBJ2-1, reads KAGVTQTPRYLIKTRGQQVTLSCSPISGHRSVSWYQQTPGQGLQFLFEYFSETQRNKGNFPGRFSGRQFSNSRSEMNVSTLELGDSALYLCASSSGTRRVEQFFGPGTRLTVL.

The chain combines TRBV18 with TRBJ1-5; tentatively, D is TRBD1 (5 bases). The ends were cut back, 3 bases at V and 1 base at J, with 22 bases in the middle. Germline assignment: CDR1 KGHSH and CDR2 LQKENI. CDR3 length: 19 amino acids. CDR3 protein: CASSPVGRVGAESNQPQHF. Here the CDR3 DNA reads TGTGCCAGCTCACCCGTCGGCAGGGTTGGCGCCGAGAGCAATCAGCCCCAGCATTTT.

This clone was seen a single time. The rearrangement links TRBV7-3 to TRBJ1-2; D is uncertain. Germline CDR1 and CDR2: SGHTA and FQGTGA. V lost 5 bases and J lost 1, with 14 bases in between. This CDR3 has 15 residues. For the CDR3, the DNA is TGTGCCAGCAGCCCGAACGGTGGCGGTAACTATGGCTACACCTTC. It encodes CASSPNGGGNYGYTF.